Below, 16 T cell receptor beta chains from the same sample are listed, as sequenced in a study of blood T cell repertoires in COVID-19. Produced via immunoSEQ multiplex PCR; TCRdb's table is partial and in-frame only. The sample lists about 220,000 clones, about 85% occurring once. Input material: peripheral blood. The receptors derive from a woman in her sixties who had recovered from COVID-19.

This chain joins TRBV3-1 (or the pseudogene TRBV3-2) and TRBJ2-5, with 9 bases identical to TRBD2. After removal of 5 bases from V and 1 base from J, the junction contained 8 bases not matched to a gene. From germline, CDR1 is LGHDT and CDR2 YNNKEL (reference sequence). The CDR3 runs to 16 residues. CDR3 bases: TGTGCCAGCAGCTCCCGCGGGGGGGGCCCCCAAGAGACCCAGTACTTC. As protein: CASSSRGGGPQETQYF.

This chain uses TRBV5-1 with TRBJ1-1, with TRBD1 matching over 8 bases. V trimming: 5 bases; J trimming: 3 bases; junction bases outside the gene matches: 9. This CDR3 has 15 amino acids. Per germline, CDR1 SGHRS and CDR2 YFSETQ. The CDR3 DNA reads TGCGCCAGCAGGCTTAGTACAGGGGGGGACACTGAAGCTTTCTTT. It specifies CASRLSTGGDTEAFF. The full variable domain, completed using reference TRBV5-1 and TRBJ1-1, is KAGVTQTPRYLIKTRGQQVTLSCSPISGHRSVSWYQQTPGQGLQFLFEYFSETQRNKGNFPGRFSGRQFSNSRSEMNVSTLELGDSALYLCASRLSTGGDTEAFFGQGTRLTVV.

The gene calls are TRBV7-2 and TRBJ2-4, with TRBD1 identical over 9 bases. This CDR3 is 16 amino acids long. CDR1 and CDR2 (germline): SGHTA, FQGNSA. Trimming removed 5 bases from V and 8 bases from J; junction bases left unmatched: 13. Here the CDR3 reads CASSPADRGRMDIQYF. CDR3 DNA: TGTGCCAGCAGCCCGGCGGACAGGGGACGGATGGACATTCAGTACTTC.

The chain carries TRBV3-1 (or the pseudogene TRBV3-2) and TRBJ1-6, with D possibly matching TRBD1 (5 bases). CDR1 is LGHDT, CDR2 YNNKEL, per germline (reference sequence). The length of the CDR3 is 15 residues. With 1 base removed from V and 8 bases from J, the gap between germline ends came to 12 bases. CDR3 region: CASSQGQGAHSPLHF. The CDR3 bases are TGTGCCAGCAGCCAAGGGCAAGGGGCCCATTCACCCCTCCACTTT.

The gene calls are TRBV4-1 and TRBJ2-1; TRBD1 is a possible D gene (5 bases). The CDR3 sequence is 17 residues long. In germline, CDR1 is MGHRA, CDR2 YSYEKL. Deletions cut 1 base from V and 6 bases from J, with 19 bases between. The CDR3 loop reads CASSQVSVQGSPNEQFF. The CDR3 nucleotides read TGCGCCAGCAGCCAAGTATCGGTCCAGGGTTCCCCCAATGAGCAGTTCTTC.

The rearrangement joins TRBV9 to TRBJ2-7, with D perhaps TRBD2 (6 bases). CDR1 is SGDLS, CDR2 YYNGEE, per germline. V lost 0 bases, J lost 2 bases, and 12 bases lay in between. The CDR3 has 15 residues. The CDR3: CASSVVAGPTYEQYF. CDR3 in DNA: TGTGCCAGCAGCGTAGTCGCGGGGCCAACCTACGAGCAGTACTTC.

This chain links TRBV7-3 with TRBJ2-1; 12 bases are a match to TRBD1. Looked up from germline, CDR1 is SGHTA and CDR2 is FQGTGA. This CDR3 region has 12 residues. The junction had 5 bases not matched to a gene; V was cut back by 5 bases and J by 15 bases. CDR3 amino acids: CASSLGQGAVFF. DNA for the CDR3: TGTGCCAGCAGCCTGGGACAGGGGGCGGTGTTCTTC.

This chain joins TRBV9 and TRBJ1-2; 8 positions agree with TRBD1. Trimming at V came to 4 bases and at J to 1 base, leaving 3 bases not matched to a gene. CDR1 and CDR2 (germline): SGDLS, YYNGEE. This CDR3 has 14 residues. The CDR3 loop is CASSPGQGNYGYTF. The CDR3 DNA follows: TGTGCCAGCAGCCCCGGACAGGGTAACTATGGCTACACCTTC.

The rearrangement joins TRBV5-1 to TRBJ1-1, with D hard to call. Looked up from germline, CDR1 is SGHRS and CDR2 is YFSETQ. This CDR3 comprises 15 residues. With 4 bases removed from V and 1 base from J, the gap between germline ends came to 14 bases. CDR3 in DNA: TGCGCCAGCAGCCCCCGTGGCCAGGAGAACACTGAAGCTTTCTTT. Residues: CASSPRGQENTEAFF.

The chain employs TRBV19 and TRBJ1-5, with a possible D match to TRBD1 (5 bases). The ends were cut back, 7 bases at V and 3 bases at J, with 10 bases in the middle. The CDR3 runs to 13 residues. The germline CDR1 and CDR2 sequences are LNHDA and SQIVND (reference sequence). The CDR3 loop reads CASTPTDNQPQHF. DNA of the CDR3: TGTGCCAGTACCCCGACAGACAATCAGCCCCAGCATTTT. The complete variable domain, with remaining parts taken from reference TRBV19 and TRBJ1-5, reads DGGITQSPKYLFRKEGQNVTLSCEQNLNHDAMYWYRQDPGQGLRLIYYSQIVNDFQKGDIAEGYSVSREKKESFPLTVTSAQKNPTAFYLCASTPTDNQPQHFGDGTRLSIL.

This chain links TRBV7-6 with TRBJ1-3; 9 nucleotides agree with TRBD1. This CDR3 is built from 15 residues. V shed 5 bases, J shed 2 bases, and the junction held 4 bases outside the gene matches. Germline V CDR1 and CDR2: SGHVS, FNYEAQ. The CDR3 loop is CASSDRTGAGNTIYF. In DNA form, the CDR3 reads TGTGCCAGCAGCGACAGGACAGGGGCTGGAAACACCATATATTTT.

CDR3 sequence reads: CASSVRGQGTSPLHF. The CDR3 DNA reads TGTGCCAGCAGCGTAAGGGGACAGGGTACTTCACCCCTCCACTTT. This sequence joins TRBV9 and TRBJ1-6, with 9 positions matching TRBD1. Germline trimming cut 1 base from V and 9 bases from J; bases unmatched to any gene: 5. This CDR3 comprises 15 residues. Germline loops: CDR1 SGDLS, CDR2 YYNGEE.

J is TRBJ1-1 and V is TRBV7-9; 9 bases match TRBD1. Trimming at V came to 5 bases and at J to 6 bases, leaving 7 bases not matched to a gene. In germline, CDR1 is SEHNR, CDR2 FQNEAQ (reference sequence). The CDR3 runs 14 residues. The CDR3 sequence: CASSPGQGYPEAFF. CDR3 nucleotides: TGTGCCAGCAGCCCGGGACAGGGCTACCCTGAAGCTTTCTTT.

This clone was picked up a small number of times. The chain has TRBV29-1 and TRBJ1-1; 7 nucleotides match TRBD1. The germline gives CDR1 SQVTM, CDR2 ANQGSEA. V trimming: 7 bases; J trimming: 1 base; junction bases outside the gene matches: 6. The CDR3 extends over 13 amino acids. The CDR3: CSAQGQPNTEAFF. For the CDR3, the DNA is TGCAGCGCCCAGGGACAGCCGAACACTGAAGCTTTCTTT.

The J gene is TRBJ2-7, the V gene TRBV9, with TRBD2 matching 14 bases. The germline gives CDR1 SGDLS, CDR2 YYNGEE. J gave up 4 bases and V 4 bases, and 13 bases lay outside the gene matches. The CDR3 is 18 residues long. The CDR3, as DNA: TGTGCCAGCAGCTCCAACCGTCGGACTAGCGGGGGGACGTACGAGCAGTACTTC. Encoded protein: CASSSNRRTSGGTYEQYF.

The gene calls are TRBV15 and TRBJ2-5; D may be TRBD2 (6 bases). V shed 1 base and J shed 2 bases, with 11 bases lying between them. The germline V gene encodes CDR1 LNHNV and CDR2 YYDKDF (reference sequence). The CDR3 length is 15 residues. In DNA, the CDR3 is TGTGCCACCAGCAGAGGTACGGCGGGGCAAGAGACCCAGTACTTC. As protein: CATSRGTAGQETQYF.